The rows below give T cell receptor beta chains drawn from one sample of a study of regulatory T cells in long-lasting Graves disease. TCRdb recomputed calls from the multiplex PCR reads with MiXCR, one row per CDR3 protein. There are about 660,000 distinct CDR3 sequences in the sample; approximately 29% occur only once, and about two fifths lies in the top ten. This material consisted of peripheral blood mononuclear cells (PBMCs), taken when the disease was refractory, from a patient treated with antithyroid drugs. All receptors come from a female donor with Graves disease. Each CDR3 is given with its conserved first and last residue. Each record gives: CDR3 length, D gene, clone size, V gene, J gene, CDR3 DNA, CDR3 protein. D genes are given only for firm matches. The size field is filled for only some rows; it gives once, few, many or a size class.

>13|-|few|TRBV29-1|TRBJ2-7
TGCAGCGTTTGGGTGGACCACTCCTACGAGCAGTACTTC
CSVWVDHSYEQYF
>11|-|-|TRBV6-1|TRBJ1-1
TGTGCCAGCAGTGAAAGTCGGCATCCTTTCTTT
CASSESRHPFF
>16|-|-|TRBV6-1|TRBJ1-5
TGTGCCAGCAGTGGCGTCGGGGAAGATAGCAATCAGCCCCAGCATTTT
CASSGVGEDSNQPQHF
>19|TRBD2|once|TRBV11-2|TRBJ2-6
TGTGCCAGCAGCCTCCGGACTAGCGGGCACCTTTCTGGGGCCAACGTCCTGACTTTC
CASSLRTSGHLSGANVLTF
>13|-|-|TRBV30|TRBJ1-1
TGTGCCTGGAAACAGGGCCTCGGGGCTGAAGCTTTCTTT
CAWKQGLGAEAFF
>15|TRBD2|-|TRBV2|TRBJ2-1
TGTGCCAGCTGCGTGAATAGCGGGAACTACAATGAGCAGTTCTTC
CASCVNSGNYNEQFF
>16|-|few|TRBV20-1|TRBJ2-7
TGCAGTGCTCGAGATCGGGGAATGATTTCTTCCTACGAGCAGTACTTC
CSARDRGMISSYEQYF
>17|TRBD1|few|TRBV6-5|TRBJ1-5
TGTGCCAGCAGTTACTCGACGGGCAGGGGGGAAAATCAGCCCCAGCATTTT
CASSYSTGRGENQPQHF
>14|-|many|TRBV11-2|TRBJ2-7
TGTGCCAGCAGCTTAGTTGACGCTTCCTACGAGCAGTACTTC
CASSLVDASYEQYF
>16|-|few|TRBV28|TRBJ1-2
TGTGCCAGCAGGCCCTCAGGTCAGGGGACTAACTATGGCTACACCTTC
CASRPSGQGTNYGYTF
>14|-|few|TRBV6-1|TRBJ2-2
TGTGCCAGCAATTGGGATGTGAACACCGGGGAGCTGTTTTTT
CASNWDVNTGELFF
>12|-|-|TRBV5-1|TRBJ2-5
TGCGCCAGCAGCTTGAGGGCCGGGACCCAGTACTTC
CASSLRAGTQYF
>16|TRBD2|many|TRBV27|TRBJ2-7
TGTGCCAGCAGCTCCCCGGGAGGGCCCAGCTCCTACGAGCAGTACTTC
CASSSPGGPSSYEQYF
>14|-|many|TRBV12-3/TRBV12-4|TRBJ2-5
TGTGCCAGCAGTTCACGTAGTACCCAAGAGACCCAGTACTTC
CASSSRSTQETQYF
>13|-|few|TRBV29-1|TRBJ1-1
TGCAGCGTTGCGTCCAGCCTGAACACTGAAGCTTTCTTT
CSVASSLNTEAFF
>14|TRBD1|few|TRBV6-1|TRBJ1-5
TGTGCCAGCACCGGACAGGGTAGCAATCAGCCCCAGCATTTT
CASTGQGSNQPQHF
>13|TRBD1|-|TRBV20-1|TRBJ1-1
TGCAGTGCCTTCAGGGGGCCGGCCACTGAAGCTTTCTTT
CSAFRGPATEAFF
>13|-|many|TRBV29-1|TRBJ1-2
TGCAGCGTTGAAGGGGCAGGGAACTATGGCTACACCTTC
CSVEGAGNYGYTF
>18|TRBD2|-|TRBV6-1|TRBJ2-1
TGTGCCAGCAGGGAGGGACCATTAGCGGGAGGGGGATACAGTGAGCAGTTCTTC
CASREGPLAGGGYSEQFF
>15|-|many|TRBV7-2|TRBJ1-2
TGTGCCAGCAGCTTAAGGGGTACAAGATCCTATGGCTACACCTTC
CASSLRGTRSYGYTF
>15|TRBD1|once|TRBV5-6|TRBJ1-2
TGTGCCAGCAGCTTAAGGGACAGGTTCGTCTATGGCTACACCTTC
CASSLRDRFVYGYTF
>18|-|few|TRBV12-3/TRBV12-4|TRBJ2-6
TGTGCCAGCAGTGTCCAGGGCGCCCCCCGCTCTGGGGCCAACGTCCTGACTTTC
CASSVQGAPRSGANVLTF
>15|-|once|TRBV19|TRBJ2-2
TGTGCCAGTAGTAGAGACGGGGTGAACACCGGGGAGCTGTTTTTT
CASSRDGVNTGELFF
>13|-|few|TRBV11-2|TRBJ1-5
TGTGCCAGCAGCTTAGGCCAGCAACAGCCCCAGCATTTT
CASSLGQQQPQHF
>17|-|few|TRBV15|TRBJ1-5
TGTGCCACCAGCAGGACCGCTGGTCAGGTTAGCAATCAGCCCCAGCATTTT
CATSRTAGQVSNQPQHF
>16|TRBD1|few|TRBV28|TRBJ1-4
TGTGCCAGCAGTTTACGCACCGGGACAGGGGTCGAAAAACTGTTTTTT
CASSLRTGTGVEKLFF
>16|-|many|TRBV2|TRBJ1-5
TGTGCCAGCAGTGGCCTAATACAGAGATTCAATCAGCCCCAGCATTTT
CASSGLIQRFNQPQHF
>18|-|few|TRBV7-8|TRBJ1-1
TGTGCCAGCAGCTTAGCGCTGATGGGACTCGGACGTGCCCCTGAAGCTTTCTTT
CASSLALMGLGRAPEAFF
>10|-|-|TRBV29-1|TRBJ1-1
TGCAGCGTTGGAACCACTGAAGCTTTCTTT
CSVGTTEAFF
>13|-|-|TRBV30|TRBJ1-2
TGTGCCTGGACCTGGGCCACCCCGGAGAGCTACACCTTC
CAWTWATPESYTF
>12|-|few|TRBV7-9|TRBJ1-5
TGTGCCAGCAGCTTACAGGGGACGCCCCAGCATTTT
CASSLQGTPQHF
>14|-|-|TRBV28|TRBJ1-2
TGTGCCAGCAGTTTGAGTGTACCACTCTATGGCTACACCTTC
CASSLSVPLYGYTF
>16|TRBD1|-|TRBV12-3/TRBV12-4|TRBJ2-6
TGTGCCAGCACCCTGACAGGGGTTGGTGGGGCCAACGTCCTGACTTTC
CASTLTGVGGANVLTF
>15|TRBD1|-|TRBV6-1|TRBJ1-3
TGTGCCAGCAGTCGGACAGGCTCTTCTGGAAACACCATATATTTT
CASSRTGSSGNTIYF
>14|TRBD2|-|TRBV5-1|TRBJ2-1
TGCGCCAGCAGAGGGCTAGCGGGAGACAATGAGCAGTTCTTC
CASRGLAGDNEQFF
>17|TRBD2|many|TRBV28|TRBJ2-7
TGTGCCAGCAGTTTACTCTTAGCGGGAGGAGGGACCTACGAGCAGTACTTC
CASSLLLAGGGTYEQYF
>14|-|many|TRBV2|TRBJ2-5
TGTGCCAGCAGTATCCGGCCCTGGGGGGAGACCCAGTACTTC
CASSIRPWGETQYF
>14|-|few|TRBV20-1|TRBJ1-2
TGCAGTGCTCGGACCCGGGGAGGGGACTATGGCTACACCTTC
CSARTRGGDYGYTF
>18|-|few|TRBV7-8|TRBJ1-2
TGTGCCAGCAGCTTAGCGTGGAGCAGGGGCGGCCAGAGGGTAGGCTACACCTTC
CASSLAWSRGGQRVGYTF
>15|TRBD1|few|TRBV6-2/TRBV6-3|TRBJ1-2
TGTGCCAGCAGTTACTCGGGGCAGGGGGCTGGTGGCTACACCTTC
CASSYSGQGAGGYTF
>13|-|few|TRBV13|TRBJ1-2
TGTGCCAGCAGCGTCGGGACTTGGGGTGGCTACACCTTC
CASSVGTWGGYTF
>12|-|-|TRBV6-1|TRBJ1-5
TGTGCCAGCAGTGAAGATTATCAGCCCCAGCATTTT
CASSEDYQPQHF
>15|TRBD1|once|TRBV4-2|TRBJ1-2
TGTGCCAGCAGCCAAGAACGGACAGGGGGCTATGGCTACACCTTC
CASSQERTGGYGYTF
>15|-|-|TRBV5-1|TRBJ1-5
TGCGCCAGCAGCTTGTGGGGGGCTTGGGATCAGCCCCAGCATTTT
CASSLWGAWDQPQHF
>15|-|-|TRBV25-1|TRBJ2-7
TGTGCCAGCAGTCCTGTGGGGGAGTTCCTTAACGAGCAGTACTTC
CASSPVGEFLNEQYF